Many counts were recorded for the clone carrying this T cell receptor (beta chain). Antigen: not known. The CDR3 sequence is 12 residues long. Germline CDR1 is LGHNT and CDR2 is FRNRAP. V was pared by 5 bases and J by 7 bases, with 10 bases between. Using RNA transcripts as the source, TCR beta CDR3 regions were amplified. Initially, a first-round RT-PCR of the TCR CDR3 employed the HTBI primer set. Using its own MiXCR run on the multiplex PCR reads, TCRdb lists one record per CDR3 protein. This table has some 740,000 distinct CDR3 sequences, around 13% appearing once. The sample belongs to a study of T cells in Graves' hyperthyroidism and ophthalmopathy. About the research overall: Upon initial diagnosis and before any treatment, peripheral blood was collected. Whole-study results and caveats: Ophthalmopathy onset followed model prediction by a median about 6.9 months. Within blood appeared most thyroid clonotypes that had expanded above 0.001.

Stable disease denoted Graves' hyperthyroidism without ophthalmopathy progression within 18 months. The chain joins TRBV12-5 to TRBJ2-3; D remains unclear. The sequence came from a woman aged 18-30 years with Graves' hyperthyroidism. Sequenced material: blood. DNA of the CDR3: TGTGCTAGTGGTCGCCAAAAGTATACGCAGTATTTT. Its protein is CASGRQKYTQYF.